This record covers a single T cell receptor (beta chain). Its cognate antigen is unknown. The sequencing depth, 1 in 200,000 to 1 in 1 million T cells, was the target. Measured with immunoSEQ multiplex PCR; TCRdb has only the in-frame clones, and not every one. In the table there are about 140,000 clones, around 80% of which are singletons. This entry belongs to a study of cytotoxic CD8 clonotypes in ibrutinib-treated CLL. Study overall: Within the patient group, around 11 were relapsed/refractory and around 15 treatment-naive, and around 17 were IGHV unmutated. An average of 255,043 productive templates and 94,082 productive rearrangements was obtained per sample.

Findings and limits, study-wide: Rare overall, public clonotypes shrank or held steady under therapy.

Trimming removed 2 bases at V and 4 bases at J, with 6 bases between. This CDR3 contains 13 residues. Germline V gene sequence: CDR1 SNHLY, CDR2 FYNNEI. The source of this sequence is a human donor with chronic lymphocytic leukemia. The rearrangement links TRBV2 to TRBJ2-1; D call uncertain. Sequences were derived from PBMCs, sampled after 36 months of ibrutinib treatment. The CDR3 coding sequence is TGTGCCAGCAGTGAATCCAGATACAATGAGCAGTTCTTC. It yields the protein CASSESRYNEQFF.